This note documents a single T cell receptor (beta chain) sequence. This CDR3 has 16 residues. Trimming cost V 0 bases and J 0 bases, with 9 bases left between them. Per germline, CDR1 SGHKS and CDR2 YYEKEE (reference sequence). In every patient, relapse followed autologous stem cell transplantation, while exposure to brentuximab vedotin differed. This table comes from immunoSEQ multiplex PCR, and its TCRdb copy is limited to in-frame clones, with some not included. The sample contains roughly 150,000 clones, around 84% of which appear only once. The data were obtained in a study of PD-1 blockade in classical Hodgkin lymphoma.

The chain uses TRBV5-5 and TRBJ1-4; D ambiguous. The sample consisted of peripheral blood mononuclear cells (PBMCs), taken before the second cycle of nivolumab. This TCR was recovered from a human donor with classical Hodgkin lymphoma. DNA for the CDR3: TGTGCCAGCAGCTTGGTACCCACCACAACTAATGAAAAACTGTTTTTT. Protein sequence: CASSLVPTTTNEKLFF.